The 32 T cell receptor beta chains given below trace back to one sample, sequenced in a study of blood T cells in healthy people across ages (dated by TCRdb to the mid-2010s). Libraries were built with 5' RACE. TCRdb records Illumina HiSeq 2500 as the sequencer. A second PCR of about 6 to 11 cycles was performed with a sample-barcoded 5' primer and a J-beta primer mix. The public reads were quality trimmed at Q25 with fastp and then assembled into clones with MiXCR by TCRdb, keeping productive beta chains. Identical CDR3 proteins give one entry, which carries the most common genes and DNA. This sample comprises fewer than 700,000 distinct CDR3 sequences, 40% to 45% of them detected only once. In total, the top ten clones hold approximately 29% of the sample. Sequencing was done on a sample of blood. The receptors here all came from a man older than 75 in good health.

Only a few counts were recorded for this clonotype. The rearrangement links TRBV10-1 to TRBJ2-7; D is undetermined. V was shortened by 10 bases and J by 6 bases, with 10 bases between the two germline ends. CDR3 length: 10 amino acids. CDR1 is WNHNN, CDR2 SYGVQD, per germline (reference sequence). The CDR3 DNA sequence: TGCGCCACCTCTTTATTCGAGCAGTACTTC. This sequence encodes CATSLFEQYF.

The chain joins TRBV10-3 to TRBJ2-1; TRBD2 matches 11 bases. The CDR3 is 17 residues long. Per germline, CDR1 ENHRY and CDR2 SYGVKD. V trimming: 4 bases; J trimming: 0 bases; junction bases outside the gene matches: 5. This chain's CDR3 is CAISGRLAGYSYNEQFF. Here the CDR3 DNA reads TGTGCCATCAGTGGAAGACTAGCGGGATACTCCTACAATGAGCAGTTCTTC.

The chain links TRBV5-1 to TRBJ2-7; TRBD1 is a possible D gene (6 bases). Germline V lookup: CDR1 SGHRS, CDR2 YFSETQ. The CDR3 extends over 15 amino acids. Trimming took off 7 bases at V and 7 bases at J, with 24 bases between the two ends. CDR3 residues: CASGEPGQSGDEQYF. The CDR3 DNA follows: TGCGCCAGCGGTGAACCAGGACAGAGTGGCGATGAGCAGTACTTC.

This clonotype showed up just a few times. The CDR3 DNA is TGCAGTGCTGCGGGACAGACCTACGAGCAGTACTTC. It encodes CSAAGQTYEQYF. The chain is built from TRBV20-1 and TRBJ2-7; perhaps TRBD1 as D (7 bases). The CDR3 extends over 12 amino acids. Trimming stripped 5 bases from V and 2 bases from J, with 10 bases between. Per the germline V gene, CDR1 is DFQATT and CDR2 is SNEGSKA (reference sequence).

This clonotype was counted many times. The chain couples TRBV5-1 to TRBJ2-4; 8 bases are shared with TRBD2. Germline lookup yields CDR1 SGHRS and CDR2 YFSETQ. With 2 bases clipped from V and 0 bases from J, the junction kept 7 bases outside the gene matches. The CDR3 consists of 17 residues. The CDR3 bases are TGCGCCAGCAGCTTACGGGAGGGCCCCTTAGCCAAAAACATTCAGTACTTC. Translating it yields CASSLREGPLAKNIQYF.

The CDR3: CASSVGRTPEQYF. The DNA for the CDR3 is TGTGCCAGCAGTGTAGGGAGGACTCCCGAGCAGTACTTC. The J gene is TRBJ2-7, the V gene TRBV12-3 or TRBV12-4, with a weak D call TRBD2 (6 bases). Trimming left V 5 bases short and J 6 bases short, with 14 bases between. The CDR3 spans 13 residues.

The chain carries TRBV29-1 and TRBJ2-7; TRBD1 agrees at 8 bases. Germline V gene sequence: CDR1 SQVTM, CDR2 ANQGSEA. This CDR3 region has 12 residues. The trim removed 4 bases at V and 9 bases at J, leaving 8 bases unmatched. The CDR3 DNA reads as TGCAGCGTTGTCCAGGGGGCTTCCGGGCAGTACTTC. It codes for CSVVQGASGQYF.

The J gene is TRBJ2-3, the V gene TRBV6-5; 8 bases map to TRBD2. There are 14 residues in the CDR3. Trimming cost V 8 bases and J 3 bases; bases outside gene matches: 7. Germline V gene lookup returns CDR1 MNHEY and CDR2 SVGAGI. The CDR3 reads CASRSGSKTDTQYF. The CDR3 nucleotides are TGTGCCAGCCGGAGCGGGAGTAAAACAGATACGCAGTATTTT.

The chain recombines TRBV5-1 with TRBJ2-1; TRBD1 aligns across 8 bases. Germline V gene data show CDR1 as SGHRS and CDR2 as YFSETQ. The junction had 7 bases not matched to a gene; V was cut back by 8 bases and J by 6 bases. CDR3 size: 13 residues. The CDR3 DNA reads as TGCGCCAGTGGACAGGGAGTTGGCAATGAGCAGTTCTTC. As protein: CASGQGVGNEQFF.

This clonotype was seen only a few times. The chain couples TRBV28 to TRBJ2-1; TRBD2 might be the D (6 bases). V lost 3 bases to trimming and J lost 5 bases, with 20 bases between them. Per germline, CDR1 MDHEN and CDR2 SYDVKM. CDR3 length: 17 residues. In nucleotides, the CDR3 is TGTGCCAGCAGTTTTGTCGTGCGGGCGGGATCACACAATGAGCAGTTCTTC. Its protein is CASSFVVRAGSHNEQFF.

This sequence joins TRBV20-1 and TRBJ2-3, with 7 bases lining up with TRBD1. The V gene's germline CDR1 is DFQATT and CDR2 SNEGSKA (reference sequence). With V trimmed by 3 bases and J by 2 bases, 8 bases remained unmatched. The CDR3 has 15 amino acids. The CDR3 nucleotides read TGCAGTGCTAGGGCCCCGACAGGGAACACAGATACGCAGTATTTT. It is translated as CSARAPTGNTDTQYF.

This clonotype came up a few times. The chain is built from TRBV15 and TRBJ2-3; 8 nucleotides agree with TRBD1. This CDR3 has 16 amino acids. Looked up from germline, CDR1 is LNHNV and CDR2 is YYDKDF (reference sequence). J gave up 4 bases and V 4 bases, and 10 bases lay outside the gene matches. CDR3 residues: CATSKSGTGTSDTQYF. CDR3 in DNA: TGTGCCACCAGCAAGTCCGGGACAGGAACTTCAGATACGCAGTATTTT.

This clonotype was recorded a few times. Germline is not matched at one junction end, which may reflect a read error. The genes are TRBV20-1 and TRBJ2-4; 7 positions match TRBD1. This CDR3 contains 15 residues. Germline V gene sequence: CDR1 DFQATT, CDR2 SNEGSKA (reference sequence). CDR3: CSASTGEVAENIQYF. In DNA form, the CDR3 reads TGCAGTGCTTCCACAGGGGAAGTAGCCGAAAACATTCAGTACTTC.

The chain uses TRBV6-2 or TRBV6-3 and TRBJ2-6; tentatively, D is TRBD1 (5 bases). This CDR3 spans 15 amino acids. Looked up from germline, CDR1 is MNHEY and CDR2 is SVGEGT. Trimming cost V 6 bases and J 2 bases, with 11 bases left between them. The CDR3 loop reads CASSQSGTGANVLTF. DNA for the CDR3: TGTGCCAGCAGCCAGTCAGGGACTGGGGCCAACGTCCTGACTTTC.

For the CDR3, the DNA is TGTGCCAGCAGCTTTAGAGGGACAGGGGGAAATGGCTACACCTTC. Encoded protein: CASSFRGTGGNGYTF. This chain uses TRBV11-2 with TRBJ1-2, with TRBD1 matching over 11 bases. Unmatched junction bases numbered 6, after V lost 3 bases and J lost 6 bases. Germline-derived CDR1 and CDR2 are SGHAT and FQNNGV. The CDR3 covers 15 residues.

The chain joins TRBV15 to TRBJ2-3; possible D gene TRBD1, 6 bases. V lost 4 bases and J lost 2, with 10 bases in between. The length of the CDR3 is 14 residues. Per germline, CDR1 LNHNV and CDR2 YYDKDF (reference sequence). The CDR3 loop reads CATSITGSTDTQYF. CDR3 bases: TGTGCCACCAGCATTACAGGGTCCACAGATACGCAGTATTTT.

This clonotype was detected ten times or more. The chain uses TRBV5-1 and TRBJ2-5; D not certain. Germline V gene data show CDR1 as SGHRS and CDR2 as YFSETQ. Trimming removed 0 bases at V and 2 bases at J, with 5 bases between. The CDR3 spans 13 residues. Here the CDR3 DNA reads TGCGCCAGCAGCTTGGACTCGCAAGAGACCCAGTACTTC. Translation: CASSLDSQETQYF.

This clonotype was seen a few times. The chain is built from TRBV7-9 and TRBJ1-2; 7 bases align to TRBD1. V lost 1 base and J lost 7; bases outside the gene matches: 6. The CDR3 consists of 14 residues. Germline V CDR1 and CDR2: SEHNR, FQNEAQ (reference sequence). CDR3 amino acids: CASSLGGTAVGYTF. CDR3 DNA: TGTGCCAGCAGCTTAGGTGGGACAGCAGTTGGCTACACCTTC. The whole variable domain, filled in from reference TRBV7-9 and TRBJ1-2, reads DTGVSQNPRHKITKRGQNVTFRCDPISEHNRLYWYRQTLGQGPEFLTYFQNEAQLEKSRLLSDRFSAERPKGSFSTLEIQRTEQGDSAMYLCASSLGGTAVGYTFGSGTRLTVV.

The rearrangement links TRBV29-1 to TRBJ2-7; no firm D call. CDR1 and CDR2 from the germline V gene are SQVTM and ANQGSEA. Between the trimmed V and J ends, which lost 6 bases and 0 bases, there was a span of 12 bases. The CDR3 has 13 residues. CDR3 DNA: TGCAGCGTCGCATTAAACCCCTCCTACGAGCAGTACTTC. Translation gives CSVALNPSYEQYF.

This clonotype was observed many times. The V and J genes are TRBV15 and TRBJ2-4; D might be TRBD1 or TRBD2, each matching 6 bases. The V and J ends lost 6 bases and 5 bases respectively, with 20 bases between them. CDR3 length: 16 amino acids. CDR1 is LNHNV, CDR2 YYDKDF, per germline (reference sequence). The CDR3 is CATSVDPGATENIQYF. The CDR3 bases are TGTGCCACCAGTGTAGATCCGGGGGCAACCGAAAACATTCAGTACTTC.

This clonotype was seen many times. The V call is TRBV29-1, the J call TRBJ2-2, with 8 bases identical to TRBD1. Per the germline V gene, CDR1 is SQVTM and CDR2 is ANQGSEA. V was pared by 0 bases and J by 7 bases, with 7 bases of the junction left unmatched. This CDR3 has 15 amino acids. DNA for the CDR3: TGCAGCGTTGAAGACAGGGGGCTTCAAAACGGGGAGCTGTTTTTT. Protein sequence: CSVEDRGLQNGELFF.

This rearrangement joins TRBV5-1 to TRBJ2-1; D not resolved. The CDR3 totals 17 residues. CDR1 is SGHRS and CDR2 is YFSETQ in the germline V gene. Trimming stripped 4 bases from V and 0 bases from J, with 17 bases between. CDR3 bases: TGCGCCAGCAGCATAGGTTTGTCACCCAGCTCCTACAATGAGCAGTTCTTC. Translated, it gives CASSIGLSPSSYNEQFF.

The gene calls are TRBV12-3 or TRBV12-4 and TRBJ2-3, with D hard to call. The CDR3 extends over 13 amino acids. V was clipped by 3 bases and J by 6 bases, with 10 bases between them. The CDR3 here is CASSFHSPDTQYF. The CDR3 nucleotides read TGTGCCAGCAGTTTTCATTCCCCCGATACGCAGTATTTT.

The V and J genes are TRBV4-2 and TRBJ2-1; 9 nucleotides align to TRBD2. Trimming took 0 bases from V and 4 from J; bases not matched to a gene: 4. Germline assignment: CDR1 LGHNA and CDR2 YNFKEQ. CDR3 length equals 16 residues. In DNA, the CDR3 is TGTGCCAGCAGCCAAGATGGTAGCGGGGGATACAATGAGCAGTTCTTC. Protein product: CASSQDGSGGYNEQFF.

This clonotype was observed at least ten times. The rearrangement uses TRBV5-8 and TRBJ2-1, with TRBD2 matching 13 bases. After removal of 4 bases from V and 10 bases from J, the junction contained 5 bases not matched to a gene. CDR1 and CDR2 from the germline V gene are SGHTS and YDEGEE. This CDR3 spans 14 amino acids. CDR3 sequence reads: CASSGGLAGTEQFF. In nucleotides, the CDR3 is TGTGCCAGCAGCGGGGGACTAGCGGGGACGGAGCAGTTCTTC.

The CDR3 loop reads CASRQLEIDTQYF. CDR3 DNA sequence: TGTGCCAGCAGACAATTAGAGATAGATACGCAGTATTTT. The chain is built from TRBV12-3 or TRBV12-4 and TRBJ2-3; D not resolved. The V end was cut by 6 bases, the J end by 5 bases, with 12 bases between. This CDR3 contains 13 residues.

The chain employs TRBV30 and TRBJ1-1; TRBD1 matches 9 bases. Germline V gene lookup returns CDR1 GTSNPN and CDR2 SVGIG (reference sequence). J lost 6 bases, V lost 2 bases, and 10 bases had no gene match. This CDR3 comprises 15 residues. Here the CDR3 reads CAWSSLQGARAEAFF. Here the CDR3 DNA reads TGTGCCTGGAGTTCGTTACAGGGGGCCAGGGCTGAAGCTTTCTTT.

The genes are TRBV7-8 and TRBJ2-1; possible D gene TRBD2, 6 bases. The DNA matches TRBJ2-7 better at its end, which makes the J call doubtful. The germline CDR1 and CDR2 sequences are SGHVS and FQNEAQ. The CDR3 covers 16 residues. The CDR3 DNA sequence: TGTGCCAGCAGCTTAGGCGGAGGGCTGAACTACAATGAGCAGTACTTC. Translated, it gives CASSLGGGLNYNEQYF.

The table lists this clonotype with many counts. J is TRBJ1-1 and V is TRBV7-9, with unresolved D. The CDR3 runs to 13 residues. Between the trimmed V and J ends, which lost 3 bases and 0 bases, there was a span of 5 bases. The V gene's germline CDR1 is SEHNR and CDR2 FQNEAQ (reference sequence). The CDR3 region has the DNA TGTGCCAGCAGCTTTTTCATGAACACTGAAGCTTTCTTT. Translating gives CASSFFMNTEAFF.

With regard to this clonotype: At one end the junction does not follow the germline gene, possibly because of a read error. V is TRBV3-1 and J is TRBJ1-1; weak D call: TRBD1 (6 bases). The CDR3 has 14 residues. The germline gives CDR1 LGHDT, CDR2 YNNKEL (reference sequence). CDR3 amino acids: CAGSPRTDNTEAFF. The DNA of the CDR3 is TGTGCCGGCAGCCCCCGGACAGATAACACTGAAGCTTTCTTT.

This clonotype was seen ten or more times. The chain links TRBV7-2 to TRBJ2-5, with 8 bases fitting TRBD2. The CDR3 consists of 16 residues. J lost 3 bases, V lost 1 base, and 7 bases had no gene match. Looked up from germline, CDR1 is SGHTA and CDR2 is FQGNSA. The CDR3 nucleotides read TGTGCCAGCAGCTTAGTGGGCGGGGGGCCAGAAGAGACCCAGTACTTC. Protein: CASSLVGGGPEETQYF.

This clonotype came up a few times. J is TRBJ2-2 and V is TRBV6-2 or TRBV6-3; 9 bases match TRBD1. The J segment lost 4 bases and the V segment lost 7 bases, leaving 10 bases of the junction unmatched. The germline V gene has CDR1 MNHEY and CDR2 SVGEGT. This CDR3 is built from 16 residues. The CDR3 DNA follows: TGTGCCAGCAAGTTATATCGGGACAGGGCCACCGGGGAGCTGTTTTTT. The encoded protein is CASKLYRDRATGELFF.